This record looks at one TCR beta chain sequence and its context. The data were produced by immunoSEQ multiplex PCR, yet TCRdb's version contains in-frame clones alone and is incomplete. The sample yields roughly 260,000 clones, around four fifths seen once. The data belong to a study of blood T cell repertoires in COVID-19. In the study overall: Sites in the United States, Italy and Spain provided acute and convalescent COVID-19 samples. T cells, B-cell-depleted T cells, or PBMCs provided the cDNA or gDNA that served as material.

With 4 bases clipped from V and 3 bases from J, the junction kept 6 bases outside the gene matches. The germline V gene encodes CDR1 SGDLS and CDR2 YYNGEE. The CDR3 runs 16 residues. V gene TRBV9 combines with J gene TRBJ2-3; 12 nucleotides line up with TRBD2. This TCR was recovered from a woman aged 70-85 years with acute or convalescent COVID-19. Sequenced input: peripheral blood. This chain's CDR3 is CASSRLAGDGTDTQYF. The CDR3, as DNA: TGTGCCAGCAGCCGACTAGCGGGGGATGGGACAGATACGCAGTATTTT.